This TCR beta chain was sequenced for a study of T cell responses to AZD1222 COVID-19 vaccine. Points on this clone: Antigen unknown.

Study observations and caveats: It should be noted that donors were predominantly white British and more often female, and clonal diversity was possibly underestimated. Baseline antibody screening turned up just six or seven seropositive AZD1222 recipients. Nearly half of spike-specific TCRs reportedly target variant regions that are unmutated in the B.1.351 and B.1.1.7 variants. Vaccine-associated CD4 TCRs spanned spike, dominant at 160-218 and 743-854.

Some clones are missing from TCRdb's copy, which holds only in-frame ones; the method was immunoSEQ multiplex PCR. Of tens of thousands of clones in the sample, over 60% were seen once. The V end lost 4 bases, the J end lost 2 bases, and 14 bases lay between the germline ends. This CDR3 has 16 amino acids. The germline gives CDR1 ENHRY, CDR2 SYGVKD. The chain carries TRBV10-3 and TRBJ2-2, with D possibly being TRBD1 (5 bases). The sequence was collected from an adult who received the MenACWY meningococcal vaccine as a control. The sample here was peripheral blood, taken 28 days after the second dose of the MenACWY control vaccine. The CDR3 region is CAISGPLGVNTGELFF. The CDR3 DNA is TGTGCCATCAGTGGGCCCCTAGGGGTAAACACCGGGGAGCTGTTTTTT.